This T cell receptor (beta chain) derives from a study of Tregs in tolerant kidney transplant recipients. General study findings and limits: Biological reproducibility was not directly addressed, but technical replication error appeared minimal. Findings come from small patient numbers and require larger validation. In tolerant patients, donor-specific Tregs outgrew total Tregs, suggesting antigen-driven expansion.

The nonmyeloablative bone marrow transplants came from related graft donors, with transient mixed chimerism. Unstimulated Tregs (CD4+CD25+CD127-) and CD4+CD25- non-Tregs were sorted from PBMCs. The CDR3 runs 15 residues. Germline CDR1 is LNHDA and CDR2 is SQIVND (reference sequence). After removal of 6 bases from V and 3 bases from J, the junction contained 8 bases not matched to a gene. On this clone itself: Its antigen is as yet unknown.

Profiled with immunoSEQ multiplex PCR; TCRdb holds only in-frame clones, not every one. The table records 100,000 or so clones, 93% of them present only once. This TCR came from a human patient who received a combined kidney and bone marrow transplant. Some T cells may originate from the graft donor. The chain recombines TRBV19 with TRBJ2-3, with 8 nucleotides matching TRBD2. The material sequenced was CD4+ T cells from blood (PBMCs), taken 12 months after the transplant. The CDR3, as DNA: TGTGCCAGTAGACGGACTAGCCAGGTGACAGATACGCAGTATTTT. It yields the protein CASRRTSQVTDTQYF.